The table lists the clone carrying this TCR beta chain with a count of one. Its antigen is not identified. This same CDR3 is encoded by further DNA sequences in the sample. CDR3 length equals 16 residues. Per the germline V gene, CDR1 is SGHRS and CDR2 is YFSETQ. V was cut by 0 bases and J by 0 bases, with 10 bases left in between. The assay was immunoSEQ multiplex PCR, and TCRdb's table has in-frame clones only and misses some. The sample shows 100,000 or so clones, around 86% of them seen only once. This entry belongs to a study of OX40 agonist ivuxolimab in advanced cancers. For the study at large: Patients received the agonistic anti-OX40 (CD134) antibody ivuxolimab. Partial responses were recorded for three patients, including one with hepatocellular carcinoma and two with cutaneous melanoma. Findings and limits, study-wide: Patients who responded partially at 0.1-3.0 mg/kg showed clonal expansion ranking among the lowest.

This TCR derives from an adult with an advanced solid tumor such as melanoma, head and neck, liver or kidney cancer. The sample consisted of CD4+ or CD8+ T cells sorted from blood, taken in a trial of the OX40 agonist ivuxolimab. The chain uses TRBV5-1 and TRBJ2-1; D is tentatively TRBD1 or TRBD2 (5 bases each). The CDR3 DNA reads as TGCGCCAGCAGCTTGGAGGCAGGGAGCTCCTACAATGAGCAGTTCTTC. Translated, it gives CASSLEAGSSYNEQFF.